The following is a TCR beta chain sequence with its context. Its antigen is unknown. This sample is drawn from a study of cytomegalovirus exposure and HLA in healthy donors. Findings and caveats of the study: In vitro experiments confirmed that three CMV-associated chains were specific for CMV antigens.

The table came from immunoSEQ multiplex PCR; TCRdb's copy has only in-frame clones and leaves some out. The table has about 130,000 clones, about 89% seen once. Trimming at V came to 2 bases and at J to 1 base, leaving 3 bases not matched to a gene. Germline V lookup: CDR1 GTSNPN, CDR2 SVGIG (reference sequence). The CDR3 consists of 14 residues. Sequencing input: PBMCs. The genes are TRBV30 and TRBJ2-3; 7 bases line up with TRBD2. This clonotype was sampled from a woman between 18 and 29 years old in good health and CMV-seronegative. CDR3 loop: CAWSLAGGTDTQYF. The DNA of the CDR3 is TGTGCCTGGAGTCTTGCGGGAGGCACAGATACGCAGTATTTT.